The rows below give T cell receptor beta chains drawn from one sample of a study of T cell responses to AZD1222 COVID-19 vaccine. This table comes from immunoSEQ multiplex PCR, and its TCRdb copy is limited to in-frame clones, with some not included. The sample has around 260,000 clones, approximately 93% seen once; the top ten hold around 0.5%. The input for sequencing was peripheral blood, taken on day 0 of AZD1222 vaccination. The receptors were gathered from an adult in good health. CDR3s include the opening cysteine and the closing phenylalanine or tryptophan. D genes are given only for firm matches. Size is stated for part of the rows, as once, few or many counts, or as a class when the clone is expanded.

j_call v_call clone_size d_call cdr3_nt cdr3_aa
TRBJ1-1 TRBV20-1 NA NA TGCAGTGCTAGTTCATTGCAGACCCTTATGAACACTGAAGCTTTCTTT CSASSLQTLMNTEAFF
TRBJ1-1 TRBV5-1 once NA TGCGCCAGCAGCTTGGCCATCGGTAGATACACTGAAGCTTTCTTT CASSLAIGRYTEAFF
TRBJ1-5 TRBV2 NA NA TGTGCCAGCAGCCCCCTGGGACCCCGTCAGGAACAGCCCCAGCATTTT CASSPLGPRQEQPQHF
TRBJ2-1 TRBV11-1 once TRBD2 TGTGCCAGCAGCTTAATGGGACTAGCGAATGAGCAGTTCTTC CASSLMGLANEQFF
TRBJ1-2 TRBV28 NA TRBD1 TGTGCCAGCAGTTTTTTTAGACAGGGCTCTAGAAACTATGGCTACACCTTC CASSFFRQGSRNYGYTF
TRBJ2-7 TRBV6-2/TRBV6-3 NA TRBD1 TGTGCCAGCAGCCCCACCGGGACAGGGATCTACGAGCAGTACTTC CASSPTGTGIYEQYF
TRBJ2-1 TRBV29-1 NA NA TGCAGCGTTGAAAGAGGAGGTTCCTCCTCCTACAATGAGCAGTTCTTC CSVERGGSSSYNEQFF
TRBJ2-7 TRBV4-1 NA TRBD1 TGCGCCAGCAGCAAACGACAGGGCGACGAGCAGTACTTC CASSKRQGDEQYF
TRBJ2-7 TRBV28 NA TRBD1 TGTGCCAGCAGTTCGGGAGGACAGGGGTCTTCCGAGCAGTACTTC CASSSGGQGSSEQYF
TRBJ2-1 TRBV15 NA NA TGTGCCACGGGGCAGGGGGGCTATGAGCAGTTCTTC CATGQGGYEQFF
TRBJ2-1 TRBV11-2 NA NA TGTGCCAGCAGCTTAGAGTGGGGGAATGAGCAGTTCTTC CASSLEWGNEQFF
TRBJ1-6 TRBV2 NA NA TGTGCCAGCAGGCGAGGGGAGAGCTCCTATAATTCACCCCTCCACTTT CASRRGESSYNSPLHF
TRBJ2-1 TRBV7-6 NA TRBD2 TGTGCCAGCAGCGGAGGTTTCGGGACTAGCGGGAGAAATGAGCAGTTCTTC CASSGGFGTSGRNEQFF
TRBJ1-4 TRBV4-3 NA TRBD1 TGCGCCAGCAGCCACCGACAGGGGGGTGAAAAACTGTTTTTT CASSHRQGGEKLFF
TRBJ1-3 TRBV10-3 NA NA TGTGCCATCAGTGTAGGACAGAGCTCTGGAAACACCATATATTTT CAISVGQSSGNTIYF
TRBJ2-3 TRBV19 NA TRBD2 TGTGCCAGTAGTATTGCGGGGGGCGCTCCCCCAGATACGCAGTATTTT CASSIAGGAPPDTQYF
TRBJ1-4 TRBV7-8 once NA TGTGCCAGCAGCTCCGTGGGCAGGCGGTCTAATGAAAAACTGTTTTTT CASSSVGRRSNEKLFF
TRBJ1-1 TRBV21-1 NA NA TGTGCCAGCCCTGGGTGGGGCCAAGGGGGAGCTTTCTTT CASPGWGQGGAFF
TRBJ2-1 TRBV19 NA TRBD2 TGTGCCAGCACACTAGCGGGGGGACGCTCCTACAATGAGCAGTTCTTC CASTLAGGRSYNEQFF
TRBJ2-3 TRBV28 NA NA TGTGCCAGCACCAGCGGGAGCACAGATACGCAGTATTTT CASTSGSTDTQYF
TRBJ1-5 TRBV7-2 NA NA TGTGCCAGCAGCTTAATTGGCCATCAGCCCCAGCATTTT CASSLIGHQPQHF
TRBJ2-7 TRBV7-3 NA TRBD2 TGTGCCAGCAGCTTAAACGGGCCCGCGCCGGGACTAGCGGGAGGGGGCGGTTACGAGCAGTACTTC CASSLNGPAPGLAGGGGYEQYF
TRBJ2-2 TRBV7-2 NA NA TGTGCCAGCAGCTTAGGTGGGACCGGGGAGCTGTTTTTT CASSLGGTGELFF
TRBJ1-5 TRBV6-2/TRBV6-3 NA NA TGTGCCAGCAGTTACCAGGCTCTAATCAATCAGCCCCAGCATTTT CASSYQALINQPQHF
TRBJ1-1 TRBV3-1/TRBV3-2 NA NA TGTGCCAGCAGCCAGGGCACTGAAGCTTTCTTT CASSQGTEAFF
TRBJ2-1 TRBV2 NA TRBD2 TGTGCCAGCAGAAGAAGCGGGGGGGCCGTCAATGAGCAGTTCTTC CASRRSGGAVNEQFF
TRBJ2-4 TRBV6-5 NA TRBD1 TGTGCCAGCACCGGGGACAGGGTCGTTAACATTCAGTACTTC CASTGDRVVNIQYF
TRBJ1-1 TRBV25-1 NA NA TGTGCCAGCAGTGAAGGGGTCGGATATGAAGCTTTCTTT CASSEGVGYEAFF
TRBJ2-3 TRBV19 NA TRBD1 TGTGCCAGTAGACGGACAGGGGGAACTAACACAGATACGCAGTATTTT CASRRTGGTNTDTQYF
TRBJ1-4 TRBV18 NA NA TGTGCCAGCTCACCAGGGCGGACTAATGAAAAACTGTTTTTT CASSPGRTNEKLFF
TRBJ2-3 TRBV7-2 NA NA TGTGCCAGCAGCTCGACAGATACGCAGTATTTT CASSSTDTQYF
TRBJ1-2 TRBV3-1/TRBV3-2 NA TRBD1 TGTGCCAGCAGCCCACCAGGGGGTGGCTACACCTTC CASSPPGGGYTF
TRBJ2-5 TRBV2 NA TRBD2 TGTGCCAGCAGTGAAGGACTAGGGGAGGGGCCCCAGTACTTC CASSEGLGEGPQYF
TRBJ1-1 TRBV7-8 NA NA TGTGCCAGCAGCATGACAGGGAACACTGAAGCTTTCTTT CASSMTGNTEAFF
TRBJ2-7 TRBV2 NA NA TGTGCCAGCAGTTACAGGGAGCCGCACTATGACCCGGGGGACGAGCAGTACTTC CASSYREPHYDPGDEQYF
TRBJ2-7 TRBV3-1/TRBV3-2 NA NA TGTGCCAGCAGCCAGGGCCCGGCAAGATCCTACGAGCAGTACTTC CASSQGPARSYEQYF
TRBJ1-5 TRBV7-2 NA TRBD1 TGTGCCAGCAGCTTAGGGACAGGGCTTTATCAGCCCCAGCATTTT CASSLGTGLYQPQHF
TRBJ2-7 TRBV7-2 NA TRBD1 TGTGCCAGCAGCTCACGGACAGGGGACGAGCAGTACTTC CASSSRTGDEQYF
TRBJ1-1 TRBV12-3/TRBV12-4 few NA TGTGCCAGCAGTTGGGGCGGGAACACTGAAGCTTTCTTT CASSWGGNTEAFF
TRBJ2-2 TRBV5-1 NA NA TGCGCCAGCAGCTTGACGGGTGCGGGGGAGCTGTTTTTT CASSLTGAGELFF
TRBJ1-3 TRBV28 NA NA TGTGCCAGCGTAGACGATCGACGGGGAAACACCATATATTTT CASVDDRRGNTIYF
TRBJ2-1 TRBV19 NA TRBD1 TGTGCCAGTAGCAGGGACAGGGGGCGCGTGAATGAGCAGTTCTTC CASSRDRGRVNEQFF
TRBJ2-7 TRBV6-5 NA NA TGTGCCAGCAGCTCGGACTTAGGGCAGTACTTC CASSSDLGQYF
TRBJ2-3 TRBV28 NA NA TGTGCCAGCAGTTTAAAAATTCCGGATACGCAGTATTTT CASSLKIPDTQYF
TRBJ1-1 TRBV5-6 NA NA TGTGCCAGCAGCTTTAACACTGAAGCTTTCTTT CASSFNTEAFF
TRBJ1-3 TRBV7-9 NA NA TGTGCCAGCAGCCACAGTGCGCAAGGAAACACCATATATTTT CASSHSAQGNTIYF
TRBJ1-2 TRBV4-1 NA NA TGCGCCAGCAGCCAAGACACAGGGCGTATTTCCTTC CASSQDTGRISF
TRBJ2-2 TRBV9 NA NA TGTGCCAGCAGCGTTCGGGCAGGACTCACCGGGGAGCTGTTTTTT CASSVRAGLTGELFF
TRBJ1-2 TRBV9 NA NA TGTGCCAGCAGCCTTTCCGGGGGAACCGCTAACTATGGCTACACCTTC CASSLSGGTANYGYTF
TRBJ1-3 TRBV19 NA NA TGTGCCAGTAGTCTCAACACGGGGAACTCTGGAAACACCATATATTTT CASSLNTGNSGNTIYF
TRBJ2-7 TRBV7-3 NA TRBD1 TGTGCCAGCAGCTTAACAGGAGGGACAGGGGCCTACGAGCAGTACTTC CASSLTGGTGAYEQYF
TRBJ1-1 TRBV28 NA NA TGTGCCAGCAGTTCTCAGTCAACCCCTGAAGCTTTCTTT CASSSQSTPEAFF
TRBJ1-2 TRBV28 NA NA TGTGCCAGCAGTTCCACCAGCTATGGCTACACCTTC CASSSTSYGYTF
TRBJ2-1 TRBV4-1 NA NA TGCGCCAGCAGCCAAGATCAAGGAAGCTCTAATGAGCAGTTCTTC CASSQDQGSSNEQFF
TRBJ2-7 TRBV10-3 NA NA TGTGCCATCAGTGGTGGACAAGTGCAGTACTTC CAISGGQVQYF
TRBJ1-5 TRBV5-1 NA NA TGCGCCAGCAGCTCTCAGGGAGGGAGCAATCAGCCCCAGCATTTT CASSSQGGSNQPQHF
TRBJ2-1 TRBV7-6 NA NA TGTGCCAGCAGTCCGCAGCCCAGCTCCTACAATGAGCAGTTCTTC CASSPQPSSYNEQFF
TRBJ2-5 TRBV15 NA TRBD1 TGTGCCACCAGCCCAGGGGGTGGGAGTGGAGAGACCCAGTACTTC CATSPGGGSGETQYF
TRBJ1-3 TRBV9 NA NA TGTGCCAGCAGCGTAGGGAGCCACTCTGGAAACACCATATATTTT CASSVGSHSGNTIYF